Listed here is a single T cell receptor beta chain. Authors' analysis steps: Using reference gene primer amplification, nucleated cell counts were estimated. Data came from immunoSEQ multiplex PCR; TCRdb stores just in-frame clones and leaves some out. Clonal size and the V and J genes are those of that table, whereas D and trimming came from the DNA. The sample comprises about 480,000 clones, 70% to 90% of which are singletons, and about 2% rests with the top ten. These data are taken from a study of blood T cell repertoires in COVID-19. Looking at the study overall: The cDNA or gDNA used as material had been derived from T cells, B-cell-depleted T cells, or PBMCs.

Trimming pared 2 bases from V and 0 bases from J, leaving 17 bases between. The CDR3 totals 17 residues. CDR1 is MNHEY, CDR2 SVGEGT, per germline. In terms of age and location, participants ranged from roughly 18 to 90 years and lived in fewer than 30 US areas. Cohorts were determined from participant-reported clinical history. The sequence came from a woman aged 18-30 years with acute COVID-19. The sequenced sample was PBMCs or T cells enriched from blood (not recorded which). The chain joins TRBV6-2 or TRBV6-3 to TRBJ2-7, with D perhaps matching TRBD1 (6 bases). Written as DNA, the CDR3 is TGTGCCAGCAGTTACCCTAGAGTACAGGGATCCTCCTACGAGCAGTACTTC. Translated: CASSYPRVQGSSYEQYF.